This TCR beta chain was captured by sequencing in a study of CD8 T cells in Susac syndrome. Susac syndrome patients met recently defined diagnostic criteria for definite or probable disease. Reverse transcription of about 0.5 to 1 ug RNA was carried out with random hexamers. TCRdb re-derived calls from the immunoSEQ multiplex PCR reads in MiXCR, one entry per CDR3 protein. The sample comprises over 65,000 distinct CDR3 sequences, approximately 94% of which are singletons, and around 0.57% rests with the top ten. The CDR3 loop spans 13 amino acids. V lost 9 bases to trimming and J lost 5 bases; unmatched junction nucleotides: 8. CDR1 and CDR2 from the germline V gene are SGHRS and YFSETQ.

The V call is TRBV5-1, the J call TRBJ2-5, with TRBD2 matching over 9 bases. Sequenced input: CD4+ T cells from PBMCs. The clonotype comes from a human donor with Susac syndrome. CDR3 residues: CATNPSGGETQYF. DNA for the CDR3: TGCGCCACCAACCCCAGCGGGGGGGAGACCCAGTACTTC.